This T cell receptor beta chain was documented in a study of PD-L1 blockade in urothelial cancer. About the study: Investigators checked blood 3 weeks (second dose) and 6 weeks after treatment start.

CDR3 length: 15 residues. Germline assignment: CDR1 SGHKS and CDR2 YYEKEE (reference sequence). V shed 0 bases and J shed 2 bases, with 10 bases lying between them. Of note for this clone: Antigen: not known.

The assay was immunoSEQ multiplex PCR, and TCRdb's table has in-frame clones only and misses some. The repertoire holds 50,000 or so clones, with around 80% as singletons. Stated time point: pretreatment peripheral blood. Each patient contributed between 1 and 8 total time points of blood mononuclear cells, pretreatment and during treatment. General observations from the study: A pretreatment blood TCR clonality that fell below the median predicted better progression-free and overall survival.

This clonotype was obtained from a man between 65 and 80 years old with urothelial cancer. Source: PBMCs, taken around atezolizumab (anti-PD-L1) treatment. The chain is built from TRBV5-5 and TRBJ2-3; D remains ambiguous. The CDR3: CASSLVSGVTDTQYF. The CDR3 nucleotides read TGTGCCAGCAGCTTGGTATCTGGAGTCACAGATACGCAGTATTTT.